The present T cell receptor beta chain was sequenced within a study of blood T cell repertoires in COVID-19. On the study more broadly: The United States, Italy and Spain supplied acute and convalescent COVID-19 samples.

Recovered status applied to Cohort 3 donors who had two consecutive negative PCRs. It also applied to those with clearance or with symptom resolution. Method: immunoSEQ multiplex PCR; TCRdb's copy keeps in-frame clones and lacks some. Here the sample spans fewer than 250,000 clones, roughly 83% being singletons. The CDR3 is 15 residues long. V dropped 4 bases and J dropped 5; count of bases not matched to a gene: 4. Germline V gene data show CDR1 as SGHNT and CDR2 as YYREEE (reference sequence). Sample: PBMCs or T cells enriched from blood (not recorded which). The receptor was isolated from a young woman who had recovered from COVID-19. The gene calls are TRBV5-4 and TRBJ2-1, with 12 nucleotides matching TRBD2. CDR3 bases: TGTGCCAGCAGCCCGACTAGCGGGAGCCACAATGAGCAGTTCTTC. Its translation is CASSPTSGSHNEQFF. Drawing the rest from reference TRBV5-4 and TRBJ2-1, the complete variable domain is ETGVTQSPTHLIKTRGQQVTLRCSSQSGHNTVSWYQQALGQGPQFIFQYYREEENGRGNFPPRFSGLQFPNYSSELNVNALELDDSALYLCASSPTSGSHNEQFFGPGTRLTVL.